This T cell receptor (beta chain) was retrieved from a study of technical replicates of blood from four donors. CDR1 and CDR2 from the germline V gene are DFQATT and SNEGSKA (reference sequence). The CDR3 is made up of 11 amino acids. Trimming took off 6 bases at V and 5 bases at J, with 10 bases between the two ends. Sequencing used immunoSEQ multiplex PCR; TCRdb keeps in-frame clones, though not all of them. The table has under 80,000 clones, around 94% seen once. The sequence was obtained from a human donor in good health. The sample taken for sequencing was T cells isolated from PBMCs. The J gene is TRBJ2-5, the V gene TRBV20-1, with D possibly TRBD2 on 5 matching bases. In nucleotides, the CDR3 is TGCAGTGCCTCTAGCTCGGAGACCCAGTACTTC. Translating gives CSASSSETQYF.